This T cell receptor (beta chain) was observed in a study of cytomegalovirus exposure and HLA in healthy donors (dated by TCRdb to the late 2010s). For the wider study: An earlier analysis of approximately 640 of the donors reported approximately 270 Gb of sequence data and 117 million unique TCR beta sequences from some 180 million T cells. An early release covering 550 to 650 HLA-typed donors comprised 250 to 350 gigabases of sequencing data and tens of millions of unique TCR sequences. Among the approximately 420 genotyped donors, around 81% belonged to the genetic ancestry cluster associated with self-reported Caucasian donors. The study aimed to test whether cataloging public T cell receptors could reveal signatures of past pathogen exposure. The study profiled the T cell repertoires of about 640 subjects by immunosequencing and related them to cytomegalovirus serostatus. A separate validation cohort of over a hundred different subjects was used in addition to the approximately 700-subject first cohort. High-throughput TCR immunosequencing, statistical association of individual TCRs with disease status, and machine learning were combined to predict cytomegalovirus infection status. A later analysis re-examined previously published TCR beta repertoires from about 700 donors and added high-resolution HLA genotyping to investigate patterns of TCR occurrence. Rather than drawing on any new phenotypic data, the later analysis identified candidate immune exposures from TCR beta sequences and the way those sequences occurred across donors. An earlier analysis of roughly 600 of the donors used high-throughput TCR beta sequencing to judge whether each TCR beta V gene segment behaved as functional or pseudogenic. Donor age, sex, ethnicity and CMV serostatus were compiled alongside the repertoire data. A later genetic analysis took genome-wide SNP genotypes for about 55% of the 666 donors and used that subset as a discovery cohort. Every discovery cohort repertoire had been produced on one sequencing platform. HLA typing included class I and class II loci at four-digit resolution. Typing coverage varied by locus: roughly 620-640 donors for A, B, C, DRB1 and DQB1; approximately 500 for DQA1; nearly 610 for DPA1; about 450 for DPB1. Four to six DR-DQ haplotypes were handled as single units for association and clustering, since linkage in the cohort was strong. Among about 390 genotyped donors of the cohort, an average of approximately 250,000 unique TCR beta nucleotide sequences were sequenced per donor, roughly 18% of them non-productive.

Trimming takes 3 bases off V and 1 base off J; junction bases not matched to a gene: 1. The CDR3, from cysteine to phenylalanine, totals 15 residues. Solely the CDR3 DNA is kept, with 45 bases framed from the first base. Reading the germline V gene (reference sequence) gives CDR1 LNHDA and CDR2 SQIVND. The study at large found these results: Presence/absence analyses assumed roughly uniform sequencing depth across donors, an assumption that may not hold. A further reported finding was that TCR beta sequences accurately predicted the HLA-A and HLA-B alleles for most subjects in the first cohort. The earlier analysis of fewer than 750 of the donors excluded approximately 17 rarely observed V segments, including chromosome 9 orphons, because counts were too low. Some IMGT-functional V segments, including TRBV6-2 and TRBV6-3, could not be told apart with the 87-base-pair reads, so those segments were excluded. In both the original and validation cohorts, the classifier was reported to diagnose cytomegalovirus status with high specificity and sensitivity. According to a later genetic analysis, donors in an Asian-associated ancestry cluster had fewer N-insertions in productive TCRs than the approximately 670-donor mean. A group of highly shared sequence variants was considered likely to be a technical artifact of the sequencing pipeline. For the cohort, immune exposure information was limited to CMV serostatus. In a later analysis, most CMV-associated TCR beta chains were found to appear HLA-restricted, with HLA associations seemingly driven largely by CMV exposure. An earlier analysis of 450 to 750 of the donors showed that most TCR beta V segments appeared in productive rearrangements either about 87% or about 30% of the time, which broadly matched IMGT annotations. In a later analysis, the rate of TCR association differed among HLA loci, with DRB1 alleles having the most associated TCRs and HLA-C alleles having the fewest. In vitro tests confirmed that a few of the cytomegalovirus-associated TCR beta chains recognize cytomegalovirus antigens. It was suggested by the authors that the approach could potentially be generalized to other disease states and immunological phenotypes. A later genetic analysis associated a missense DCLRE1C variant with V-gene and J-gene trimming of TCR beta chains, and an independent cohort replicated the association. Linkage disequilibrium might explain the correlated functional status among segregating V segments, but an unknown experimental factor could not be ruled out. In a later analysis, HLA-associated TCR beta chains showed more clonal expansion and lower generation probabilities than non-associated chains that were equally common. Most TCR sequences were seen in very few donors, while some public TCRs were found in many individuals. Specific HLA alleles were associated with over 15,000 TCR beta sequences at a false discovery rate of 0.05 in a later analysis. In the study, approximately 160 TCR beta chains were listed as associated with cytomegalovirus. Because HLA typing was missing for some donors at each locus, association tests included only the typed subset. In a later analysis, several top co-occurrence clusters were reported to appear linked to parvovirus B19, influenza, CMV and Epstein-Barr virus. Only TCR beta chains were sequenced in this cohort, and the absence of alpha or paired-chain data limited detectable features. Strong co-occurrence of HLA alleles, especially DR and DQ, made assigning TCR associations to individual alleles difficult.

The cohort consisted of 600 to 750 healthy bone marrow donors. Cohort members were all nominally healthy when sampled, although unrecorded immune exposures were likely present. The donor was CMV seronegative and belonged to the group of 350 or so seronegative cohort members. A peripheral blood sample was provided by each donor, and peripheral blood mononuclear cells were used for TCR beta sequencing. The Qiagen DNeasy Blood Extraction Kit was used to extract genomic DNA from the blood cell samples. The library was generated by the immunoSEQ multiplex PCR assay. A mixture of 60 forward primers for TCR Vbeta segments and 13 reverse primers for TCR Jbeta segments was used in the multiplex PCR. The CDR3 region of rearranged TCR beta genes was amplified from genomic DNA by a multiplex PCR assay. The amplified TCR beta libraries were sequenced on the Illumina HiSeq System as 87-base-pair reads. In the authors' own workflow: A later analysis tallied 75 million to 85 million unique TCR beta chains across the 666 repertoires, and about 12 million of those chains were shared by two or more donors. Raw reads were error-corrected and collapsed into unique sequences by a nearest-neighbor algorithm in which closely related sequences were merged to remove PCR and sequencing errors. Alignment of CDR3 sequences to IMGT reference sequences was used to assign V, D and J gene segments. For a sequence to be retained, a match of at least six nucleotides was required to both a V gene segment and a J gene segment. Rearrangements were classified as productive when the CDR3 lacked stop codons and remained in frame with V and J, and all other rearrangements were classified as non-productive. CDR3 was defined by IMGT convention, running from the second conserved V-encoded cysteine to the conserved J-encoded phenylalanine. The earlier analysis of some 550 of the donors excluded any sequence lacking an unambiguous match to a single V gene segment. In an earlier analysis of around 600 of the donors, V segments were called functional above 56.7% productive rearrangements and were called segregating when the between-donor standard deviation exceeded 5%. A statistical classification framework was developed to diagnose cytomegalovirus status using the catalog of TCR beta chain sequences. A later analysis assigned V and J genes by comparing TCR nucleotide sequences with IMGT/GENE-DB human TR gene sequences. Using the TCRdist pipeline, a later analysis assigned CDR3 sequences along with most-parsimonious VDJ recombination scenarios. In a later analysis, each TCR beta chain was defined by its CDR3 amino acid sequence together with its V-gene family, and reads without a unique V-gene family were excluded. In a later analysis, 450 to 600 highly shared, low-generation-probability nucleotide sequences were removed to address suspected cross-contamination and a sequencing artifact. A later analysis calculated a clonal expansion index for each public chain from normalized within-repertoire ranks of inferred template counts. In a later analysis, generation probabilities were computed using a VDJ recombination model fitted to out-of-frame rearrangements, and the results were checked against IGoR. Hypergeometric tests were used in a later analysis to score TCR-TCR, TCR-HLA and TCR-CMV co-occurrence, with a repertoire-size bias correction applied to the TCR pairs. A later analysis estimated false discovery rates by permuting HLA or CMV assignments 20 times. In a later analysis, co-occurring TCRs were grouped using DBSCAN, and TCRdist sequence similarity was added for clustering within HLA-allele-positive subsets. Repertoires with fewer than 30,000 or more than 120,000 public chains, plus five repertoires with anomalous nucleotide sharing, were excluded from co-occurrence clustering. TCRdb limited this immuneACCESS table to in-frame rearrangements with V and J called. A share of clones is missing; checked studies link under half to unresolved V genes, and the rest is unexplained. From that table come the V and J calls and clone size; the DNA was used to work out D and trimming. In all, the sample holds nearly 110,000 clones, and over 75% of those were seen once. In total, the top ten clones hold approximately 2.4% of the sample.

Comment on this clone: There is no known antigen for this receptor. Base qualities are not recorded, but no much larger clone differs from it by a single base.

The clonotype originates from a man between 25 and 39 years old in good health and CMV-seronegative. The specimen was PBMCs. Rearrangement joined TRBV19 to TRBJ1-5, with 9 bases in between that match TRBD1. Read as DNA, the sequence is TGTGCCAGTAGTATCGGGACAGGGAGCAATCAGCCCCAGCATTTT. It specifies CASSIGTGSNQPQHF.